This paragraph reports one T cell receptor (beta chain). Its target is not known. The data originate from a study of identical twins. TCRdb reprocessed the 5' RACE reads via MiXCR and lists one record per CDR3 protein. Of around 550,000 distinct CDR3 sequences listed, approximately 16% were seen once; the top ten hold 0.44%. General study results and limits: Shared out-of-frame alpha sequences (those common to twins) showed excess low generation probability. Models underestimated TCR alpha sharing (out-of-frame) in monozygotic twins. For out-of-frame beta sequences, excess twin sharing was weaker. Partial confounding of zero-insertion analyses by invariant MAIT and iNKT cells was possible.

The trim removed 2 bases at V and 3 bases at J, leaving 6 bases unmatched. Germline CDR1 is DFQATT and CDR2 is SNEGSKA (reference sequence). This CDR3 is 14 amino acids long. The same sample was also studied in work on yellow fever vaccine responses in identical twins.

The origin of this receptor is a woman between 18 and 29 years old in good health. V usage is TRBV20-1 and J usage is TRBJ1-1; 7 nucleotides agree with TRBD1. Sequenced: CD4+ T cells sorted from blood. The CDR3 bases are TGCAGTGCTAGACACAGGGGAAGTGACACTGAAGCTTTCTTT. The encoded protein is CSARHRGSDTEAFF.